These 19 T cell receptor beta chains were sequenced from one sample in a study of T cell responses to AZD1222 COVID-19 vaccine. TCRdb's table, derived via immunoSEQ multiplex PCR, lists solely in-frame clones and lacks some. This sample has 100,000 to 150,000 clones, with roughly 91% found just once. The sequences come from peripheral blood, collected on day 0 of AZD1222 vaccination. Receptors were obtained from an adult in good health.

This clone has only a few counts. The gene calls are TRBV5-8 and TRBJ2-3, with 10 bases identical to TRBD2. CDR3 length: 17 amino acids. The germline CDR1 and CDR2 sequences are SGHTS and YDEGEE. The V segment lost 0 bases and the J segment 5 bases; nucleotides outside the gene matches: 9. This CDR3 reads CASSLEVASGSGDTQYF. The CDR3, as DNA: TGTGCCAGCAGCTTGGAAGTGGCTAGCGGGAGTGGAGATACGCAGTATTTT.

The chain employs TRBV28 and TRBJ1-5, with D perhaps TRBD1 (6 bases). V was trimmed by 3 bases and J by 4 bases, leaving 13 bases between them. This CDR3 comprises 15 residues. Germline-derived CDR1 and CDR2 are MDHEN and SYDVKM. This CDR3 is CASSFSGARNQPQHF. The CDR3 DNA is TGTGCCAGCAGTTTCTCGGGGGCGCGGAATCAGCCCCAGCATTTT. The full variable domain, its missing parts supplied by reference TRBV28 and TRBJ1-5, is DVKVTQSSRYLVKRTGEKVFLECVQDMDHENMFWYRQDPGLGLRLIYFSYDVKMKEKGDIPEGYSVSREKKERFSLILESASTNQTSMYLCASSFSGARNQPQHFGDGTRLSIL.

Details on this clone: Other DNA sequences in this specimen translate into the identical CDR3. The rearrangement uses TRBV4-1 and TRBJ1-2, with 9 bases that match TRBD1. There are 13 residues in the CDR3. V trimming: 1 base; J trimming: 8 bases; junction bases outside the gene matches: 2. The V gene's germline CDR1 is MGHRA and CDR2 YSYEKL. In nucleotides, the CDR3 is TGCGCCAGCAGCCAAGGGACAGGGGACGGCTACACCTTC. Its translation is CASSQGTGDGYTF.

The chain has TRBV25-1 and TRBJ2-6, with unresolved D. Trimming pared 8 bases from V and 2 bases from J, leaving 4 bases between. There are 12 residues in the CDR3. Germline-derived CDR1 and CDR2 are MGHDK and SYGVNS. DNA of the CDR3: TGTGCCAGCGCCCCTGGGGCCAACGTCCTGACTTTC. This codes for CASAPGANVLTF. The full variable domain, completed using reference TRBV25-1 and TRBJ2-6, is EADIYQTPRYLVIGTGKKITLECSQTMGHDKMYWYQQDPGMELHLIHYSYGVNSTEKGDLSSESTVSRIRTEHFPLTLESARPSHTSQYLCASAPGANVLTFGAGSRLTVL.

The rearrangement uses TRBV19 and TRBJ2-1; TRBD1 matches at 7 bases. This CDR3 spans 14 amino acids. Losses at the gene ends were 10 bases for V and 5 bases for J; bases not matched to a gene: 11. Germline V gives CDR1 LNHDA, CDR2 SQIVND (reference sequence). The CDR3 DNA reads TGTGCCACCAACGACAGGGATTCCCACAATGAGCAGTTCTTC. It yields the protein CATNDRDSHNEQFF.

This clone was observed a single time. Relative to the germline gene, one junction end is altered; a read error may explain this. The chain joins TRBV9 to TRBJ1-5; the D gene is possibly TRBD1 (5 bases). The CDR3 sequence is 15 residues long. Germline assignment: CDR1 SGDLS and CDR2 YYNGEE. This CDR3 reads CPSSGGGGWGQPQHF. CDR3 coding DNA: TGTCCCAGCAGCGGGGGGGGAGGGTGGGGTCAGCCCCAGCATTTT.

The gene calls are TRBV6-2 or TRBV6-3 and TRBJ1-5; a weak D match, TRBD1 (5 bases). CDR1 is MNHEY, CDR2 SVGEGT, per germline. V lost 5 bases and J 8 bases, leaving 19 bases between the germline ends. The CDR3 extends over 15 amino acids. The CDR3 DNA sequence: TGTGCCAGCAGTCACCGGGACCGCGGGGGTGAGCCCCAGCATTTT. Translated: CASSHRDRGGEPQHF.

J is TRBJ1-1 and V is TRBV6-5, with a possible D match to TRBD1 (5 bases). V was cut by 2 bases and J by 3 bases, with 13 bases left in between. Per the germline V gene, CDR1 is MNHEY and CDR2 is SVGAGI. This CDR3 is built from 15 residues. CDR3 nucleotides: TGTGCCAGCAGTTACCAGGCAGGAGGGGACACTGAAGCTTTCTTT. This encodes CASSYQAGGDTEAFF.

V gene TRBV19 combines with J gene TRBJ1-2, with a possible D match to TRBD1 (6 bases). Germline CDR1 reads LNHDA; CDR2 reads SQIVND (reference sequence). This CDR3 spans 17 amino acids. The ends were cut back, 0 bases at V and 5 bases at J, with 19 bases in the middle. CDR3: CASSIDFNPQGAYGYTF. As DNA, the CDR3 is TGTGCCAGTAGTATAGATTTCAACCCACAGGGCGCGTATGGCTACACCTTC.

This clone came up once. This sequence joins TRBV18 and TRBJ1-2, with D unresolved. This CDR3 is 15 amino acids long. With 3 bases removed from V and 5 bases from J, the gap between germline ends came to 16 bases. CDR1 is KGHSH and CDR2 is LQKENI in the germline V gene. The CDR3 sequence: CASSPLKSGEYGYTF. The CDR3 DNA is TGTGCCAGCTCACCCTTAAAGAGCGGGGAGTATGGCTACACCTTC.

The CDR3 bases are TGTGCCAGCAGCCTGAAGACGGATACGGAAGCTTTCTTT. This codes for CASSLKTDTEAFF. This sequence joins TRBV7-7 and TRBJ1-1, with unresolved D. The length of the CDR3 is 13 residues. Trimming cost V 5 bases and J 8 bases, with 15 bases left between them. The V gene's germline CDR1 is SSHAT and CDR2 FNYEAQ (reference sequence).

The chain combines TRBV15 with TRBJ1-1, with D tentatively TRBD1 (5 bases). CDR3 length equals 17 residues. Germline values: CDR1 LNHNV, CDR2 YYDKDF (reference sequence). V was pared by 0 bases and J by 1 base, with 15 bases between. The CDR3, as DNA: TGTGCCACCAGCAGAGATGGAAGGGGCGCAGCGAACACTGAAGCTTTCTTT. It encodes CATSRDGRGAANTEAFF.

The rearrangement links TRBV5-4 to TRBJ1-3; no clear D. Trimming left V 1 base short and J 4 bases short, with 6 bases between. This CDR3 comprises 13 residues. Germline CDR1 is SGHNT and CDR2 is YYREEE (reference sequence). The CDR3 here is CASSLNVGNTIYF. CDR3 DNA sequence: TGTGCCAGCAGCTTGAATGTCGGAAACACCATATATTTT.

This clone was seen just once. The rearrangement uses TRBV5-1 and TRBJ2-1; 8 nucleotides align to TRBD1. The CDR3 totals 17 residues. Germline lookup yields CDR1 SGHRS and CDR2 YFSETQ. With 5 bases clipped from V and 6 bases from J, the junction kept 16 bases outside the gene matches. The CDR3 spells CASSSEPTGEFTNEQFF. CDR3 in DNA: TGCGCCAGCAGTTCGGAGCCGACAGGGGAATTTACCAATGAGCAGTTCTTC.

The chain recombines TRBV9 with TRBJ1-6; D gene uncertain. The CDR3 consists of 15 residues. Germline V gene sequence: CDR1 SGDLS, CDR2 YYNGEE. V was shortened by 0 bases and J by 14 bases, with 18 bases between the two germline ends. The CDR3 DNA sequence: TGTGCCAGCAGCGTAGGTGGGCAGGCCTTCGGTGCCCTCCACTTT. Its protein product is CASSVGGQAFGALHF.

Notes on this clone: Other DNA sequences within the sample encode an identical CDR3. The chain couples TRBV15 to TRBJ2-2; D is ambiguous. Trimming took off 5 bases at V and 5 bases at J, with 3 bases between the two ends. Germline values: CDR1 LNHNV, CDR2 YYDKDF (reference sequence). This CDR3 is built from 11 residues. CDR3 in amino acids: CATSGTGELFF. Written as DNA, the CDR3 is TGTGCCACCAGCGGGACCGGGGAGCTGTTTTTT.

V and J are TRBV6-2 or TRBV6-3 and TRBJ1-5; no clear D. Germline loops: CDR1 MNHEY, CDR2 SVGEGT. Trimming removed 0 bases at V and 15 bases at J, with 15 bases between. There are 13 residues in the CDR3. The CDR3 DNA is TGTGCCAGCAGTTACTCGAGTGGCACGGGGAGGCATTTT. Translation gives CASSYSSGTGRHF.

This clone was found once. The chain joins TRBV3-1 (or the pseudogene TRBV3-2) to TRBJ2-7; 12 nucleotides agree with TRBD2. Germline values: CDR1 LGHDT, CDR2 YNNKEL (reference sequence). This CDR3 is 15 amino acids long. After removal of 3 bases from V and 3 bases from J, the junction contained 3 bases not matched to a gene. The chain's CDR3 is CASSHGLAGLYEQYF. CDR3 nucleotide sequence: TGTGCCAGCAGCCACGGACTAGCGGGGCTCTACGAGCAGTACTTC.

J is TRBJ1-1 and V is TRBV28; no reliable D call. Germline V gives CDR1 MDHEN, CDR2 SYDVKM. Trimming removed 5 bases at V and 4 bases at J, with 20 bases between. The length of the CDR3 is 16 residues. CDR3 region: CASSITGPGDGTEAFF. In nucleotides, the CDR3 is TGTGCCAGCAGTATTACTGGTCCCGGGGATGGCACTGAAGCTTTCTTT.